This TCR beta chain appears in the sequencing data of a study of glioma-infiltrating T cells after dendritic cell vaccination. Turning to the study itself: Patients had newly diagnosed or recurrent glioblastoma and received dendritic cell vaccines. Autologous tumor lysate was loaded overnight onto monocyte-derived dendritic cells grown seven days with IL-4 and GM-CSF.

The CDR3 spans 13 residues. V was trimmed by 4 bases and J by 5 bases, leaving 9 bases between them. In germline, CDR1 is SGHVS, CDR2 FNYEAQ. Primers: 60 V beta forward and 13 J beta reverse. Profiling relied on immunoSEQ multiplex PCR, and the TCRdb table lists in-frame clones only, not all of them. The repertoire consists of about 94,000 clones, with 65% to 85% occurring once and the leading ten covering 5.4%. Time point denoted: after dendritic cell vaccination, including at tumor progression/relapse. PBMC were collected before vaccination, two weeks after the third vaccination, and at progression.

This receptor was obtained from a human donor with glioblastoma. This sequence joins TRBV7-6 and TRBJ1-5; no definite D call. The material was blood, obtained after dendritic cell vaccination. The CDR3 sequence: CASSSREDQPQHF. CDR3 nucleotides: TGTGCCAGCAGCTCCCGGGAGGATCAGCCCCAGCATTTT. The whole variable domain, remainder taken from reference TRBV7-6 and TRBJ1-5, is GAGVSQSPRYKVTKRGQDVALRCDPISGHVSLYWYRQALGQGPEFLTYFNYEAQQDKSGLPNDRFSAERPEGSISTLTIQRTEQRDSAMYRCASSSREDQPQHFGDGTRLSIL.